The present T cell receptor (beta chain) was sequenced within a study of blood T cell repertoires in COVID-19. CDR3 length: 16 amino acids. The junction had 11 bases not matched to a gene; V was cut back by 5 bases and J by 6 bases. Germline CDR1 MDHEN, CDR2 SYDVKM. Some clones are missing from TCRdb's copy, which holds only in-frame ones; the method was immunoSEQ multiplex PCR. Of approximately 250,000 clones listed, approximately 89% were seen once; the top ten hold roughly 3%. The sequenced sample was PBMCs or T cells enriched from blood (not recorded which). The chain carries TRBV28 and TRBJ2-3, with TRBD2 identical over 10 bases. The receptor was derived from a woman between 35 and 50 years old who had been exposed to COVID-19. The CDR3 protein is CASSQSTSGLRDTQYF. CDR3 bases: TGTGCCAGCAGTCAATCGACTAGCGGGTTGCGGGATACGCAGTATTTT.